The clone carrying this TCR beta chain was detected ten times or more. Its cognate antigen is unknown. This sample is drawn from a study of T cell repertoires in cytomegalovirus infection. Study-level information: Selection of CMV epitopes for the study included recently identified HLA-C-restricted and well-studied HLA-B-restricted ones. Public TCR beta signature analysis indicated the presence of both CMV infection and matching HLA type. General observations from the study: Ex vivo, HLA-C-restricted CMV-specific TCR beta clonotypes prevailed over the rest of the response.

The CDR3 runs 15 residues. Unmatched junction bases numbered 4, after V lost 5 bases and J lost 5 bases. Germline loops: CDR1 SGHTA, CDR2 FQGNSA. TCRdb recomputed calls from the reads with MiXCR, one row per CDR3 protein. The top ten clones hold roughly 20% of a sample with around 310,000 distinct CDR3 sequences, 25% to 35% of them seen once. Sample: cultured PBMCs, taken from culture after CMV antigen stimulation. The chain uses TRBV7-2 and TRBJ2-2; 11 bases agree with TRBD1. The source is a human donor in good health (CMV status not recorded). Some clones in this sample may be carry-over from other donors' samples. The CDR3 nucleotides are TGTGCCAGCAGCCCCGGGACAGGGGGTACCGGGGAGCTGTTTTTT. Its translation is CASSPGTGGTGELFF.